This is a list of T cell receptor beta chains from one sample in a study of blood T cell repertoires in COVID-19. Repertoires were generated with immunoSEQ multiplex PCR, while TCRdb's copy carries only in-frame clones and drops some. The sample comprises approximately 200,000 clones, roughly 80% of which are singletons, and about 11% rests with the top ten. Sequences were obtained from PBMCs or T cells enriched from blood (not recorded which). Source of these receptors: a middle-aged man who had recovered from COVID-19. Each CDR3 is given with its conserved first and last residue. The order of the fields is D gene, J gene, clone size, V gene, CDR3 length, CDR3 protein, CDR3 DNA. The D gene is left open where the match is weak. Where a row states a size, it is once, few, many or the class of an expanded clone; other rows omit it.

>-|TRBJ2-1|-|TRBV7-2|13
CASSLVGGVEQFF
TGTGCCAGCAGCTTAGTCGGCGGCGTGGAGCAGTTCTTC
>-|TRBJ2-1|-|TRBV11-2|16
CASSRRSETLYNEQFF
TGTGCCAGCAGTAGGAGGTCGGAGACCCTATACAATGAGCAGTTCTTC
>-|TRBJ1-2|-|TRBV28|16
CASSWRDGTPARGYTF
TGTGCCAGCAGCTGGCGGGACGGGACTCCCGCGCGGGGCTACACCTTC
>TRBD1|TRBJ1-5|-|TRBV28|14
CASTVTGNNQPQHF
TGTGCCAGCACTGTGACAGGGAACAATCAGCCCCAGCATTTT
>TRBD1|TRBJ1-5|-|TRBV6-1|15
CASSEGGDRVQPQHF
TGTGCCAGCAGTGAAGGGGGGGACAGGGTGCAGCCCCAGCATTTT
>-|TRBJ2-5|once|TRBV5-1|14
CASSYGGTPETQYF
TGCGCCAGCAGCTACGGCGGGACCCCGGAGACCCAGTACTTC
>-|TRBJ2-1|-|TRBV5-1|14
CASSGKTGMGEQFF
TGCGCCAGCAGCGGTAAGACAGGAATGGGTGAGCAGTTCTTC
>TRBD2|TRBJ2-3|-|TRBV2|18
CASSEITTSGTATDTQYF
TGTGCCAGCAGTGAAATCACAACTAGCGGAACAGCAACAGATACGCAGTATTTT
>-|TRBJ1-3|-|TRBV25-1|12
CASSEYQGTIYF
TGTGCCAGCAGTGAATATCAGGGCACCATATATTTT
>-|TRBJ1-5|once|TRBV2|13
CASSGQDYQPQHF
TGTGCCAGCAGTGGACAGGATTATCAGCCCCAGCATTTT
>TRBD1|TRBJ2-5|-|TRBV5-8|17
CASSFPGTGSYQETQYF
TGTGCCAGCAGCTTTCCCGGGACAGGTTCTTACCAAGAGACCCAGTACTTC
>TRBD1|TRBJ2-5|-|TRBV24-1|16
CATSDLGTGDGETQYF
TGTGCCACCAGTGATTTGGGGACAGGGGATGGAGAGACCCAGTACTTC
>-|TRBJ1-3|-|TRBV5-1|16
CASSYYTLSSGNTIYF
TGCGCCAGCAGTTACTATACCCTGTCCAGTGGAAACACCATATATTTT
>TRBD1|TRBJ1-5|-|TRBV15|17
CATSSTGAAFGNQPQHF
TGTGCCACCAGCAGCACAGGGGCGGCCTTTGGCAATCAGCCCCAGCATTTT
>-|TRBJ2-7|-|TRBV4-2|16
CASSQDVSGVGYEQYF
TGTGCCAGCAGCCAAGATGTATCGGGAGTAGGGTACGAGCAGTACTTC
>-|TRBJ1-3|-|TRBV5-4|15
CASSLGGDSGNTIYF
TGTGCCAGCAGCTTGGGGGGGGACTCTGGAAACACCATATATTTT
>-|TRBJ2-3|-|TRBV14|11
CASSQSNTQYF
TGTGCCAGCAGCCAATCCAATACGCAGTATTTT
>-|TRBJ2-7|-|TRBV6-2/TRBV6-3|17
CASSYYPGVLENYEQYF
TGTGCCAGCAGTTACTATCCCGGGGTGCTGGAAAACTACGAGCAGTACTTC
>TRBD1|TRBJ1-2|-|TRBV12-3/TRBV12-4|13
CASSLATGYGYTF
TGTGCCAGCAGTTTAGCGACAGGGTATGGCTACACCTTC
>-|TRBJ1-5|once|TRBV2|14
CASSERGGNQPQHF
TGTGCCAGCAGTGAGCGGGGAGGGAATCAGCCCCAGCATTTT
>TRBD1|TRBJ1-2|-|TRBV27|15
CASSFIGTGYYGYTF
TGTGCCAGCAGTTTTATCGGGACAGGGTACTATGGCTACACCTTC
>TRBD1|TRBJ2-3|-|TRBV5-5|15
CASSTDRGLGDTQYF
TGTGCCAGCAGCACGGACAGGGGGCTGGGAGATACGCAGTATTTT
>-|TRBJ1-2|-|TRBV7-9|14
CASSLARSNYGYTF
TGTGCCAGCAGCTTAGCGCGATCCAACTATGGCTACACCTTC
>TRBD1|TRBJ1-2|-|TRBV6-2/TRBV6-3|14
CASSPTGQVYGYTF
TGTGCCAGCAGTCCGACGGGACAGGTCTATGGCTACACCTTC
>-|TRBJ2-7|-|TRBV27|14
CASSPSHRGYEQYF
TGTGCCAGCAGTCCCTCCCACCGGGGTTACGAGCAGTACTTC
>TRBD1|TRBJ1-5|-|TRBV10-3|16
CATRGQGASSNQPQHF
TGTGCCACTCGAGGACAGGGGGCATCTAGCAATCAGCCCCAGCATTTT
>-|TRBJ1-6|-|TRBV27|14
CAASPRGARSPLHF
TGTGCCGCCTCTCCGCGGGGGGCGCGATCACCCCTCCACTTT
>-|TRBJ1-1|once|TRBV6-2/TRBV6-3|15
CASSYRRGMNTEAFF
TGTGCCAGCAGTTACCGGAGGGGCATGAACACTGAAGCTTTCTTT
>TRBD2|TRBJ2-3|-|TRBV19|14
CASSVTSGRDTQYF
TGTGCCAGTAGTGTTACTAGCGGGAGGGATACGCAGTATTTT
>TRBD1|TRBJ1-1|-|TRBV9|16
CASSVARDRGNTEAFF
TGTGCCAGCAGCGTAGCGCGGGACAGGGGAAACACTGAAGCTTTCTTT
>TRBD1|TRBJ2-7|few|TRBV7-9|14
CASSFPGQGEEQYF
TGTGCCAGCAGCTTTCCGGGACAGGGGGAAGAGCAGTACTTC
>TRBD1|TRBJ1-2|-|TRBV14|15
CASSPLDRGLRGYTF
TGTGCCAGCAGCCCTCTTGACAGGGGATTACGTGGCTACACCTTC
>-|TRBJ2-3|many|TRBV2|14
CASREGGIQDTQYF
TGTGCCAGCAGAGAAGGCGGGATCCAGGATACGCAGTATTTT
>TRBD1|TRBJ2-5|-|TRBV29-1|11
CSVAGGATQYF
TGCAGCGTAGCAGGGGGCGCGACCCAGTACTTC
>-|TRBJ1-5|-|TRBV7-2|12
CASSLQNQPQHF
TGTGCCAGCAGCTTACAAAATCAGCCCCAGCATTTT
>TRBD1|TRBJ2-2|few|TRBV19|15
CASIRSGQYTGELFF
TGTGCCAGTATTAGGTCGGGACAGTACACCGGGGAGCTGTTTTTT
>-|TRBJ1-1|-|TRBV19|14
CASMGYEGRTEAFF
TGTGCCAGTATGGGATATGAGGGCCGTACTGAAGCTTTCTTT
>-|TRBJ2-5|-|TRBV21-1|22
CASSKVSFRGVVPGLPQETQYF
TGTGCCAGCAGCAAAGTATCCTTTCGCGGGGTGGTTCCGGGGCTGCCACAAGAGACCCAGTACTTC
>-|TRBJ1-5|few|TRBV9|15
CASSSDFGGNQPQHF
TGTGCCAGCAGCTCGGACTTCGGTGGCAATCAGCCCCAGCATTTT
>TRBD1|TRBJ2-7|once|TRBV12-3/TRBV12-4|13
CASSLGQGGEQYF
TGTGCCAGCAGTTTAGGACAGGGGGGCGAGCAGTACTTC
>-|TRBJ2-1|-|TRBV12-5|13
CASGLSSTRRQFF
TGTGCTAGTGGTTTGTCCTCGACCCGGAGGCAGTTCTTC
>TRBD1|TRBJ2-1|-|TRBV24-1|15
CATSDPGTGDNEQFF
TGTGCCACCAGTGATCCGGGAACAGGGGACAATGAGCAGTTCTTC
>TRBD2|TRBJ2-1|-|TRBV6-2/TRBV6-3|17
CASSWGRLAGVMDEQFF
TGTGCCAGCAGTTGGGGGCGACTAGCGGGAGTGATGGATGAGCAGTTCTTC
>TRBD2|TRBJ2-5|once|TRBV13|14
CASSFSGSQETQYF
TGTGCCAGCAGCTTTAGCGGGAGCCAGGAGACCCAGTACTTC
>-|TRBJ2-3|-|TRBV28|14
CASSLSPSTDTQYF
TGTGCCAGCAGTTTAAGCCCAAGCACAGATACGCAGTATTTT
>TRBD2|TRBJ2-5|-|TRBV20-1|11
CSAGTSATQYF
TGCAGTGCTGGGACTAGCGCGACCCAGTACTTC
>TRBD1|TRBJ1-5|-|TRBV24-1|15
CATSPGTGRRQPQHF
TGTGCCACCAGCCCCGGGACAGGGCGGCGTCAGCCCCAGCATTTT